Listed below are T cell receptor beta chains from one sample, sequenced in a study of early T cells in non-severe SARS-CoV-2 infection. From the 5' RACE reads, TCRdb called clonotypes with MiXCR, one entry per CDR3 protein. The sample consists of tens of thousands of distinct CDR3 sequences, 9.5% to 15% of them appearing once. Sequencing was done on a sample of whole blood. These receptors were taken from an adult who was a healthcare worker with PCR-confirmed SARS-CoV-2 infection or an uninfected control (not recorded which). The CDR3 runs from the conserved cysteine through the conserved F or W. The D gene is left open where the match is weak. Expanded clones get a size class; other rows say once, few or many, or leave the size out.

DNA: TGTGCCAGCAGCAGGACAGGGTATGAGCAGTTCTTC; CDR3: CASSRTGYEQFF; J: TRBJ2-1; D: TRBD1; size: few; V: TRBV2
DNA: TGTGCCAGCAGCGACAGGGTACCGTCCGAGCAGTACTTC; CDR3: CASSDRVPSEQYF; J: TRBJ2-7; D: TRBD1; size: many; V: TRBV28
DNA: TGTGCCAGCCTAGGGTACAATGAGCAGTTCTTC; CDR3: CASLGYNEQFF; J: TRBJ2-1; D: -; size: -; V: TRBV28
DNA: TGTGCCAGCCAAGGGCGGACTAGCACAGATACGCAGTATTTT; CDR3: CASQGRTSTDTQYF; J: TRBJ2-3; D: -; size: many; V: TRBV18
DNA: TGTGCCAGCTGGTACCCTGGGGGTTTCACTGAAGCTTTCTTT; CDR3: CASWYPGGFTEAFF; J: TRBJ1-1; D: -; size: few; V: TRBV12-3/TRBV12-4
DNA: TGCAGCGTTGAAGGCGGGAACGGGGCAGATACGCAGTATTTT; CDR3: CSVEGGNGADTQYF; J: TRBJ2-3; D: -; size: -; V: TRBV29-1
DNA: TGCGCCAGCAGCCAACCAAGGAGCTCCTACGAGCAGTACTTC; CDR3: CASSQPRSSYEQYF; J: TRBJ2-7; D: -; size: few; V: TRBV4-1
DNA: TGTGCCAGCAGTTCCCCTTCAGCTCCGAAGACTAGTTCCTCAACGTACGAGCAGTACTTC; CDR3: CASSSPSAPKTSSSTYEQYF; J: TRBJ2-7; D: -; size: many; V: TRBV6-6
DNA: TGCAGCCCACGGACTAGCGGGACCGGGGAGCTGTTTTTT; CDR3: CSPRTSGTGELFF; J: TRBJ2-2; D: TRBD2; size: -; V: TRBV29-1
DNA: TGCAGTGCCAGCGAGTCCAATCAGCCCCAGCATTTT; CDR3: CSASESNQPQHF; J: TRBJ1-5; D: -; size: few; V: TRBV20-1
DNA: TGTGCCAGCAGTGCTGGGACTAGCGGGATGAATGAGCAGTTCTTC; CDR3: CASSAGTSGMNEQFF; J: TRBJ2-1; D: TRBD2; size: -; V: TRBV2
DNA: TGTGCCAGCAGCTCCTCTAGCGGACCTTCAGATACGCAGTATTTT; CDR3: CASSSSSGPSDTQYF; J: TRBJ2-3; D: TRBD2; size: -; V: TRBV11-1
DNA: TGTGCCAGCAGTTTCCACCCGGGGCCCACGCAGTATTTT; CDR3: CASSFHPGPTQYF; J: TRBJ2-3; D: -; size: many; V: TRBV7-2
DNA: TGTGCCAGCTCACCAGCAGGGGGTTGGGATTCACCCCTCCACTTT; CDR3: CASSPAGGWDSPLHF; J: TRBJ1-6; D: TRBD1; size: many; V: TRBV18
DNA: TGTGCCAGCAGCTTAGTGGCGGGAGCCACAGATACGCAGTATTTT; CDR3: CASSLVAGATDTQYF; J: TRBJ2-3; D: TRBD2; size: -; V: TRBV7-6
DNA: TGTGCCAGCAGACAGGGGCGTCGAGACACTGAAGCTTTCTTT; CDR3: CASRQGRRDTEAFF; J: TRBJ1-1; D: TRBD1; size: few; V: TRBV6-1
DNA: TGTGCCAGCAACGCCGGGACAGGCCACACAGATACGCAGTATTTT; CDR3: CASNAGTGHTDTQYF; J: TRBJ2-3; D: TRBD1; size: many; V: TRBV28
DNA: TGTGCCAGCAGCCCCAGGACTAGCGGAGCCTACGAGCAGTACTTC; CDR3: CASSPRTSGAYEQYF; J: TRBJ2-7; D: TRBD2; size: few; V: TRBV6-5
DNA: TGCGCCAGCAGCTGGGCTGGACAGACTGAAGCTTTCTTT; CDR3: CASSWAGQTEAFF; J: TRBJ1-1; D: -; size: many; V: TRBV5-1
DNA: TGCAGCGCCCGCACAACGACAGGGCTGGGGGAAAAACTGTTTTTT; CDR3: CSARTTTGLGEKLFF; J: TRBJ1-4; D: TRBD1; size: many; V: TRBV29-1
DNA: TGTGCCAGCAGTGAATTGCGAGGGTTCCAAGAGACCCAGTACTTC; CDR3: CASSELRGFQETQYF; J: TRBJ2-5; D: -; size: many; V: TRBV25-1
DNA: TGCAGCGTTCTCCGGGACAGGGGAACTGAAGCTTTCTTT; CDR3: CSVLRDRGTEAFF; J: TRBJ1-1; D: TRBD1; size: many; V: TRBV29-1
DNA: TGCAGTGCTAGGGGCCGCGGGGAGCTGTTTTTT; CDR3: CSARGRGELFF; J: TRBJ2-2; D: -; size: -; V: TRBV20-1
DNA: TGTGCCTGGGGGACTCTCTCCGACGAGCAGTACTTC; CDR3: CAWGTLSDEQYF; J: TRBJ2-7; D: -; size: few; V: TRBV30
DNA: TGTGCCAGCAGTTACGGGGGAGGCTCACCCCTCCACTTT; CDR3: CASSYGGGSPLHF; J: TRBJ1-6; D: -; size: -; V: TRBV6-5
DNA: TGTGCCAGTAGTAATACGGCCCCCAGCCCTAGCTCCTACAATGAGCAGTTCTTC; CDR3: CASSNTAPSPSSYNEQFF; J: TRBJ2-1; D: -; size: few; V: TRBV19
DNA: TGCAGCATGACAGCGAACACCGGGGAGCTGTTTTTT; CDR3: CSMTANTGELFF; J: TRBJ2-2; D: -; size: many; V: TRBV29-1
DNA: TGCAGCGTAGCTATAGCGGGGGAGCAGTTCTTC; CDR3: CSVAIAGEQFF; J: TRBJ2-1; D: TRBD2; size: -; V: TRBV29-1
DNA: TGTGCCAGCAGGGAAAGCGGACCTGAAGAGACCCAGTACTTC; CDR3: CASRESGPEETQYF; J: TRBJ2-5; D: -; size: -; V: TRBV2
DNA: TGTGCCAGCAGCTTAGCCTACGACAGGGGGAACATTCAGTACTTC; CDR3: CASSLAYDRGNIQYF; J: TRBJ2-4; D: TRBD1; size: -; V: TRBV11-2
DNA: TGTGCCAGCAGCGACCGGGGCCGGGCCGAGTACGAGCAGTACTTC; CDR3: CASSDRGRAEYEQYF; J: TRBJ2-7; D: -; size: -; V: TRBV5-4
DNA: TGCAGTGCTAGGGAGACTAGCGGGAAGCTCGAGCAGTACTTC; CDR3: CSARETSGKLEQYF; J: TRBJ2-7; D: TRBD2; size: many; V: TRBV20-1
DNA: TGTGCCAGCAGTTTAAACGGGGCCACTTGGAATCAGCCCCAGCATTTT; CDR3: CASSLNGATWNQPQHF; J: TRBJ1-5; D: -; size: few; V: TRBV27
DNA: TGTGCCAGCAGCTTAGCCAGGGGGGGCGCTTTCTTT; CDR3: CASSLARGGAFF; J: TRBJ1-1; D: TRBD1; size: -; V: TRBV7-2
DNA: TGTGCCAGCAGACGGGGAGGGGTAGAGACCCAGTACTTC; CDR3: CASRRGGVETQYF; J: TRBJ2-5; D: TRBD2; size: few; V: TRBV28
DNA: TGCAGTGCTAGGGGGGGAAGCGGGAACCCGGGAGATACGCAGTATTTT; CDR3: CSARGGSGNPGDTQYF; J: TRBJ2-3; D: TRBD2; size: many; V: TRBV20-1
DNA: TGTGCCAGCAGCGTAGCTATAGGGGGCTACGAGCAGTACTTC; CDR3: CASSVAIGGYEQYF; J: TRBJ2-7; D: -; size: -; V: TRBV9
DNA: TGTGCCAGCTCACCCTTGGCAGGGGACCCCTACAATGAGCAGTTCTTC; CDR3: CASSPLAGDPYNEQFF; J: TRBJ2-1; D: -; size: many; V: TRBV18
DNA: TGTGCCAGCGGGCACAGGGGATACAATGAGCAGTTCTTC; CDR3: CASGHRGYNEQFF; J: TRBJ2-1; D: TRBD1; size: few; V: TRBV7-2
DNA: TGTGCCAGCAGTTTGTTACGTAACCTAGAGACCCAGTACTTC; CDR3: CASSLLRNLETQYF; J: TRBJ2-5; D: -; size: many; V: TRBV28
DNA: TGCAGCGTTGGATTGCTGGGGAAACTTGGCTACACCTTC; CDR3: CSVGLLGKLGYTF; J: TRBJ1-2; D: -; size: -; V: TRBV29-1
DNA: TGTGCCAGCAGCCAAGCCAGGGGGGGCAATGAGCAGTTCTTC; CDR3: CASSQARGGNEQFF; J: TRBJ2-1; D: -; size: few; V: TRBV4-2
DNA: TGTGCCAGCTCGGGAGGCTATGGCTACACCTTC; CDR3: CASSGGYGYTF; J: TRBJ1-2; D: -; size: many; V: TRBV27
DNA: TGTGCCAGCAGCATTTTCCGGGGAGTAACCTACAATGAGCAGTTCTTC; CDR3: CASSIFRGVTYNEQFF; J: TRBJ2-1; D: -; size: -; V: TRBV11-2
DNA: TGCAGTGCTGGGAGGACAGGGGTGACCGGGGAGCTGTTTTTT; CDR3: CSAGRTGVTGELFF; J: TRBJ2-2; D: TRBD1; size: many; V: TRBV20-1
DNA: TGTGCCAGCTTTACGGGGTATGACTCGAGCTATGGCTACACCTTC; CDR3: CASFTGYDSSYGYTF; J: TRBJ1-2; D: -; size: -; V: TRBV6-5
DNA: TGTGCCAGCAGCTTTAGCGGGGCCCCAGATACGCAGTATTTT; CDR3: CASSFSGAPDTQYF; J: TRBJ2-3; D: TRBD2; size: -; V: TRBV3-1
DNA: TGTGCCAGCGGTGATGGACAGGGCACAGATACGCAGTATTTT; CDR3: CASGDGQGTDTQYF; J: TRBJ2-3; D: TRBD1; size: medium-sized; V: TRBV6-4